This entry describes one T cell receptor beta chain. The antigen remains undetermined. The ends were cut back, 1 base at V and 2 bases at J, with 11 bases in the middle. This CDR3 has 15 amino acids. Germline values: CDR1 LGHNA, CDR2 YSLEER. The record originates from a study of shared clonotypes between healthy human individuals. Study-level points and caveats: Incompleteness in sorted-subset sequencing, despite large depth, was shown by rarefaction. In contrast to clonotypes shared by all four donors, non-shared clonotypes had lower generation probabilities. Genetic and exposure-history diversity was limited by the small donor number.

As handled by the study authors: ImmunoSEQ gave junction-only sequences without quality scores, so filtering differed. Sequencing used immunoSEQ multiplex PCR; TCRdb keeps in-frame clones, though not all of them. V, J and clone size are taken as reported in that table, and D and trimming were inferred from the DNA itself. The table has about 2 million clones, roughly 95% seen once. CD8 cells classed as naive were CD45RO-negative and positively selected for CCR7, excluding terminally differentiated effector memory CD45RA+ cells. This chain joins TRBV4-3 and TRBJ2-5; TRBD1 might be the D (6 bases). Input material: naive CD8+ T cells sorted from blood. The receptor was derived from a man aged 18 to 29 in good health. The CDR3 loop reads CASSQVIGTQETQYF. CDR3 DNA: TGCGCCAGCAGCCAAGTGATTGGGACACAAGAGACCCAGTACTTC.